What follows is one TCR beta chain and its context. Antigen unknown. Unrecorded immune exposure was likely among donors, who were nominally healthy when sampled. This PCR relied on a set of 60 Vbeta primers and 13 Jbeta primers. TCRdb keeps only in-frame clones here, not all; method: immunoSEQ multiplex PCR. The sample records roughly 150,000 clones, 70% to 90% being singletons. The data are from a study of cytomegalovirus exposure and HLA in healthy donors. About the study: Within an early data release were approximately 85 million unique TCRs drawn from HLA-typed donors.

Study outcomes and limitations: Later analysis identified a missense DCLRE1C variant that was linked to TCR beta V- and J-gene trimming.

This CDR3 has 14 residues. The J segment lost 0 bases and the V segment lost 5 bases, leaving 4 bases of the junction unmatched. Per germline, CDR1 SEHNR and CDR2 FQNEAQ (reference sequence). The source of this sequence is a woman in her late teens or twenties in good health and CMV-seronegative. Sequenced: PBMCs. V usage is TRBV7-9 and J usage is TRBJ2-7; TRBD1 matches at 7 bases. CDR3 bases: TGTGCCAGCAGCCCCGACAGGGACTCCTACGAGCAGTACTTC. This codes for CASSPDRDSYEQYF.